Following are 21 T cell receptor beta chains from one sample sequenced in a study of tumor and adjacent non-tumor tissue in lung cancer. No cell sorting was done before RNA was extracted from the tissue. Three rounds of nested PCR, following a modified ARM-PCR protocol, produced the TCRbeta library. TCRdb reanalysed the multiplex PCR reads using MiXCR and keeps one entry per CDR3 protein. This sample has 65,000 to 75,000 distinct CDR3 sequences, with 73% found just once. Sequences were obtained from lung tumor tissue. The receptors were sampled from a man aged 55 to 70 with non-small cell lung cancer.

A word on this clonotype: Sequence at one end of the junction differs from germline and may be a read error. CDR3 DNA: TGTGACAGCAGTACGGGACTAAAGGGACAGTTATTC. It yields the protein CDSSTGLKGQLF. The chain combines TRBV12-3 or TRBV12-4 with TRBJ2-1, with D tentatively TRBD1 or TRBD2 (7 bases each). CDR3 size: 12 residues.

The chain is built from TRBV11-2 and TRBJ2-5; D is ambiguous. Germline CDR1 is SGHAT and CDR2 is FQNNGV. V was cut by 5 bases and J by 5 bases, with 12 bases left in between. The CDR3 consists of 13 residues. In DNA, the CDR3 is TGTGCCAGCAGCGAAGGAAGGTATGAGACCCAGTACTTC. Translated, it gives CASSEGRYETQYF.

As for this clonotype: This is likely a read error, given that the CDR3 carries no conserved phenylalanine or tryptophan at its end. The gene calls are TRBV20-1 and TRBJ2-1, with TRBD2 as a possible D gene (5 bases). The V and J ends lost 5 bases and 10 bases respectively, with 15 bases between them. The CDR3 has 12 residues. CDR1 is DFQATT and CDR2 is SNEGSKA in the germline V gene (reference sequence). CDR3 DNA sequence: TGCAGTGCTGGAGGCTTGATATGGGAGCAGTTCCTC. It codes for CSAGGLIWEQFL.

With respect to this clonotype: A read error is likely, as this CDR3 ends without the conserved phenylalanine or tryptophan. V gene TRBV14 combines with J gene TRBJ2-5; TRBD2 matches 9 bases. Germline V gene sequence: CDR1 SGHDN, CDR2 FVKESK. The CDR3 sequence is 16 residues long. V gave up 4 bases and J gave up 2 bases; unmatched junction bases: 8. CDR3 in amino acids: CASSRWTSERQETQYV. The CDR3 DNA is TGTGCCAGCAGCCGCTGGACTAGCGAGAGACAAGAGACCCAGTACGTC.

The chain has TRBV5-4 and TRBJ1-6; D is uncertain. The V gene's germline CDR1 is SGHNT and CDR2 YYREEE (reference sequence). CDR3 size: 14 residues. Trimming cost V 4 bases and J 9 bases, with 14 bases left between them. The CDR3 DNA is TGTGCCAGCAGCGCCCAGGTGAGAAGTTCACCCCTCCACTTT. It is translated as CASSAQVRSSPLHF.

Comment on this clonotype: The conserved closing phenylalanine or tryptophan is absent in this CDR3, likely reflecting a read error. The V and J genes are TRBV28 and TRBJ2-3; D unresolved. The CDR3 is 14 residues long. CDR1 is MDHEN, CDR2 SYDVKM, per germline. CDR3 loop: CATITRASTATQYL. The CDR3 nucleotides read TGTGCCACGATAACACGGGCCTCCACAGCTACGCAGTATTTG.

Details on this clonotype: At one end the junction does not follow the germline gene, possibly because of a read error. The chain joins TRBV11-3 to TRBJ2-1; D is perhaps TRBD2 (5 bases). The CDR3 has 14 residues. Germline V lookup: CDR1 SGHNT, CDR2 YENEEA. The CDR3 loop is CASSLAGRHNKQFF. The CDR3 DNA reads TGTGCCAGCAGCTTAGCGGGGAGACACAATAAGCAGTTCTTC. The variable domain in full, completed from reference TRBV11-3 and TRBJ2-1, reads EAGVVQSPRYKIIEKKQPVAFWCNPISGHNTLYWYLQNLGQGPELLIRYENEEAVDDSQLPKDRFSAERLKGVDSTLKIQPAELGDSAVYLCASSLAGRHNKQFFGPGTRLTVL.

The V and J genes are TRBV5-4 and TRBJ2-1, with no clear D. CDR3 length: 12 amino acids. CDR1 is SGHNT and CDR2 is YYREEE in the germline V gene (reference sequence). V dropped 5 bases and J dropped 9 bases, with 12 bases sitting between them. The CDR3 DNA reads TGTGCCAGCAGGCGGCCTTCGTGTGAGCAGTTCTTC. Its protein product is CASRRPSCEQFF.

Comments on this clonotype: One end of the junction fails to match germline, which may point to a read error. The chain joins TRBV6-2 or TRBV6-3 to TRBJ2-3, with D unresolved. Germline V gene sequence: CDR1 MNHEY, CDR2 SVGEGT. The CDR3 spans 13 residues. The CDR3 DNA reads as TGTGTCAGCAGTTACTCCCTCCGAAATACGCAGTATTTT. The encoded protein is CVSSYSLRNTQYF.

Note on this clonotype: Here the CDR3 omits its conserved ending phenylalanine or tryptophan, so a read error is the likely source. The DNA is left out, because the CDR3 cannot be placed on it with certainty; the CDR3 is given as TCRdb lists it. The chain joins TRBV5-6 to TRBJ1-1. Germline CDR1 reads SGHDT; CDR2 reads YYEEEE. The CDR3 region is 12 residues in length, termini included. The CDR3 sequence: CASSVARTEAFL.

In regard to this clonotype: A junction boundary mismatches the germline segment, possibly from a read error. This sequence joins TRBV12-3 or TRBV12-4 and TRBJ2-1; D is uncertain. This CDR3 comprises 15 residues. CDR3 protein: CASSLPQRDHNGQFF. The CDR3 DNA reads TGTGCCAGCAGTCTCCCTCAGCGAGACCACAATGGGCAGTTCTTC.

About this clonotype itself: The junction does not match germline at one end; this may be a read error. The gene calls are TRBV6-2 or TRBV6-3 and TRBJ2-1, with a tentative D call TRBD2 (6 bases). Germline loops: CDR1 MNHEY, CDR2 SVGEGT. The CDR3 runs to 14 residues. Here the CDR3 reads CASSYSGGGSKQFF. The CDR3 DNA reads TGTGCCAGCAGTTACTCCGGTGGGGGGAGTAAGCAATTCTTC.

The V call is TRBV5-1, the J call TRBJ2-1, with 9 nucleotides matching TRBD2. This CDR3 is 15 amino acids long. Germline CDR1 is SGHRS and CDR2 is YFSETQ. The CDR3 loop is CAISYSGSPNNEQFF. Written as DNA, the CDR3 is TGCGCGATCAGTTATAGCGGGAGCCCCAACAATGAGCAGTTCTTC.

Points on this clonotype: At one of its ends the junction is not consistent with the germline gene, which may arise from a read error. V is TRBV6-4 and J is TRBJ2-3, with D perhaps given as TRBD1 or TRBD2 (5 bases each). Germline CDR1 and CDR2: MRHNA and SNTAGT. The CDR3 runs 15 residues. CDR3 nucleotides: TGTGCCAGCAGTGACTCGGGGGATAGCATAGATATGCAGTATTTT. Translating it yields CASSDSGDSIDMQYF.

The chain couples TRBV6-5 to TRBJ1-5; either TRBD1 or TRBD2 may fit D (6 bases each). The tail of the sequence fits TRBJ2-3 better, so the J call may be wrong. The CDR3 has 12 residues. Germline V gives CDR1 MNHEY, CDR2 SVGAGI. CDR3: CASCLQGGPQYF. Here the CDR3 DNA reads TGTGCCAGCTGTCTACAGGGAGGACCCCAGTATTTT.

Regarding this clonotype: Since a much larger clone is just one base distant, this may be a read error. The rearrangement joins TRBV12-3 or TRBV12-4 to TRBJ1-2; D not resolved. The CDR3 length is 12 residues. V was clipped by 6 bases and J by 6 bases, with 11 bases between them. Here the CDR3 reads CASSPGRNGYTF. In DNA, the CDR3 is TGTGCCAGCAGCCCGGGCAGAAATGGCTACACCTTC.

Worth noting for this clonotype: The junction does not match germline at one end; this may be a read error. The V and J genes are TRBV6-2 or TRBV6-3 and TRBJ2-1, with unresolved D. From germline, CDR1 is MNHEY and CDR2 SVGEGT. The CDR3 loop spans 17 amino acids. CDR3 sequence reads: CTSSYDWPDKLYNEEFF. The DNA of the CDR3 is TGTACCAGCAGTTACGACTGGCCTGACAAATTATACAATGAGGAGTTCTTC.

This clonotype was seen just once. The conserved phenylalanine or tryptophan is not found at the CDR3 terminus, so this likely reflects a read error. It is unclear where the CDR3 begins or ends on the DNA, so no DNA is shown, and the CDR3 is as TCRdb lists it. The chain is built from TRBV20-1 and TRBJ2-7; no check of the table's D call, TRBD1, against the DNA was made. Germline-derived CDR1 and CDR2 are DFQATT and SNEGSKA (reference sequence). The CDR3 sequence runs 12 residues, both termini included. CDR3 region: CSTRDRPDEHYL.

Of note for this clonotype: Sequence at one end of the junction differs from germline and may be a read error. The V and J genes are TRBV20-1 and TRBJ1-5; D may be TRBD1 (5 bases). This CDR3 has 17 amino acids. Germline CDR1 reads DFQATT; CDR2 reads SNEGSKA (reference sequence). The CDR3 region is CNASRQIGTYSNQPQHF. As DNA, the CDR3 is TGCAATGCTAGCCGCCAGATAGGGACCTATAGCAATCAGCCCCAGCATTTT.

As to this clonotype: Because it lacks the conserved phenylalanine or tryptophan at the end, this CDR3 is likely a read error. This chain joins TRBV6-1 and TRBJ2-7, with D hard to call. The CDR3 consists of 13 residues. CDR1 and CDR2 from the germline V gene are MNHNS and SASEGT. Between the trimmed V and J ends, which lost 3 bases and 2 bases, there was a span of 8 bases. CDR3 sequence reads: CASSEIRAYEQYL. The CDR3 DNA reads TGTGCCAGCAGTGAGATCAGAGCCTACGAGCAGTACTTA.

Notes on this clonotype: At one end the junction does not follow the germline gene, possibly because of a read error. V usage is TRBV10-3 and J usage is TRBJ2-3; 10 bases match TRBD2. The germline CDR1 and CDR2 sequences are ENHRY and SYGVKD. The length of the CDR3 is 15 residues. CDR3 sequence: CATSEWTSGTDTQYF. The CDR3 DNA reads as TGTGCCACAAGTGAGTGGACTAGCGGCACGGATACGCAGTATTTT.